This T cell receptor (beta chain) is drawn from a study of shared clonotypes between healthy human individuals. Germline CDR1 MNHNY, CDR2 SVGAGI (reference sequence). V lost 5 bases, J lost 8 bases, and 11 bases stayed unmatched. The CDR3 is made up of 15 amino acids. Method: immunoSEQ multiplex PCR; TCRdb's copy keeps in-frame clones and lacks some. The sample holds 500,000 to 700,000 clones, roughly 95% seen once. Naive CD8 cells lacked CD45RO and underwent positive selection for CCR7, leaving out terminally differentiated effector memory CD45RA+ cells. This receptor was obtained from a woman aged 25 to 45 in good health. The V and J genes are TRBV6-6 and TRBJ2-1, with 8 bases matching TRBD2. What was sequenced was naive CD8+ T cells sorted from blood. The CDR3 DNA sequence: TGTGCCAGCAGTCCCCAGCGGGAGTGGGGCGATGAGCAGTTCTTC. It specifies CASSPQREWGDEQFF.